One and the same sample provided the 21 T cell receptor beta chains below, sequenced in a study of cytomegalovirus exposure and HLA in healthy donors (dated by TCRdb to the late 2010s). The library was prepared using the immunoSEQ multiplex PCR assay. For the multiplex PCR, a mixture combining 60 forward primers for TCR Vbeta segments and 13 reverse primers for TCR Jbeta segments was used. The table comes from immuneACCESS by way of TCRdb, which keeps in-frame sequences with V and J called. Part of the clones is missing from these tables; in studies checked, under half for an unresolved V gene and the rest for unknown reasons. The sample's table covers about 200,000 clones. The ten largest clonotypes hold around 6% of the sample. Sequencing was performed on PBMCs. These receptors all stem from a man aged 25-45 years in good health and CMV-seronegative.

The rearrangement links TRBV14 to TRBJ2-7, with a weak D call TRBD1 (6 bases). The length of the CDR3 is 15 residues. CDR1 and CDR2 (germline): SGHDN, FVKESK. V was clipped by 2 bases and J by 0 bases, with 11 bases between them. The CDR3 sequence is CASSQKAGASYEQYF. CDR3 DNA: TGTGCCAGCAGCCAAAAGGCAGGGGCCTCCTACGAGCAGTACTTC.

CDR3 protein: CASSIRKGQGSDTEAFF. The DNA of the CDR3 is TGTGCCAGTAGTATAAGGAAGGGACAGGGATCGGACACTGAAGCTTTCTTT. This chain uses TRBV19 with TRBJ1-1; the match to TRBD1 covers 9 bases. The V gene end was trimmed by 2 bases and the J gene end by 3 bases; junction bases not matched to a gene: 10. The CDR3 runs 17 residues. CDR1 is LNHDA and CDR2 is SQIVND in the germline V gene (reference sequence).

J is TRBJ1-5 and V is TRBV11-2; D remains unclear. The germline CDR1 and CDR2 sequences are SGHAT and FQNNGV. V dropped 1 base and J dropped 2 bases, with 9 bases sitting between them. The CDR3 length is 15 residues. The CDR3 coding sequence is TGTGCCAGCAGCTTAGGAGTTTCGCGCAATCAGCCCCAGCATTTT. It specifies CASSLGVSRNQPQHF.

CDR3 loop: CASSSAGVSGEQYF. The CDR3 nucleotides read TGTGCCAGCTCGTCCGCGGGAGTCTCGGGGGAGCAGTACTTC. J is TRBJ2-7 and V is TRBV18; 7 bases fit TRBD2. CDR1 is KGHSH, CDR2 LQKENI, per germline. The CDR3 extends over 14 amino acids. The trim removed 6 bases at V and 7 bases at J, leaving 12 bases unmatched.

The chain combines TRBV7-3 with TRBJ1-6, with D unclear. Looked up from germline, CDR1 is SGHTA and CDR2 is FQGTGA. The V end lost 3 bases, the J end lost 7 bases, and 7 bases lay between the germline ends. The CDR3 extends over 13 amino acids. The CDR3 DNA follows: TGTGCCAGCAGCTTCACAGAAAATTCACCCCTCCACTTT. Translation gives CASSFTENSPLHF.

The chain links TRBV30 to TRBJ2-1; D gene ambiguous. The germline CDR1 and CDR2 sequences are GTSNPN and SVGIG (reference sequence). CDR3 size: 14 residues. V dropped 2 bases and J dropped 6 bases, with 14 bases sitting between them. The CDR3 protein is CAWSRSVSGNEQFF. The DNA for the CDR3 is TGTGCCTGGAGTAGAAGCGTATCGGGCAATGAGCAGTTCTTC.

This sequence joins TRBV9 and TRBJ1-4; maybe TRBD1 (6 bases). The CDR3 extends over 15 amino acids. CDR1 is SGDLS, CDR2 YYNGEE, per germline. Trimming left V 2 bases short and J 0 bases short, with 8 bases between. CDR3 loop: CASSVTGSTNEKLFF. CDR3 nucleotide sequence: TGTGCCAGCAGCGTGACAGGTTCAACTAATGAAAAACTGTTTTTT.

The V call is TRBV7-8, the J call TRBJ2-1, with 15 bases fitting TRBD2. Germline CDR1 and CDR2: SGHVS and FQNEAQ. The J segment lost 10 bases and the V segment lost 5 bases, leaving 9 bases of the junction unmatched. The CDR3 is 16 amino acids. The DNA for the CDR3 is TGTGCCAGCAGCCCGCCGGGACTAGCGGGGGGTGGGGAGCAGTTCTTC. The encoded protein is CASSPPGLAGGGEQFF.

This chain joins TRBV11-3 and TRBJ2-7; D remains unclear. Germline lookup yields CDR1 SGHNT and CDR2 YENEEA. The CDR3 totals 12 residues. Trimming left V 5 bases short and J 5 bases short, with 10 bases between. CDR3 sequence reads: CASSQTIHEQYF. CDR3 DNA: TGTGCCAGCAGCCAGACAATCCACGAGCAGTACTTC. The full variable domain, completed using reference TRBV11-3 and TRBJ2-7, is EAGVVQSPRYKIIEKKQPVAFWCNPISGHNTLYWYLQNLGQGPELLIRYENEEAVDDSQLPKDRFSAERLKGVDSTLKIQPAELGDSAVYLCASSQTIHEQYFGPGTRLTVT.

The chain uses TRBV19 and TRBJ1-1; D is ambiguous. This CDR3 has 16 amino acids. Germline-derived CDR1 and CDR2 are LNHDA and SQIVND (reference sequence). V was clipped by 5 bases and J by 2 bases, with 18 bases between them. The CDR3 is CASSLRRSLGNTEAFF. The CDR3 nucleotides are TGTGCCAGTAGTCTTAGGAGGAGTCTGGGAAACACTGAAGCTTTCTTT.

This rearrangement joins TRBV28 to TRBJ1-3; weak D call: TRBD1 (5 bases). Trimming removed 3 bases at V and 2 bases at J, with 8 bases between. From germline, CDR1 is MDHEN and CDR2 SYDVKM. The CDR3 totals 14 residues. Here the CDR3 reads CASSFQGTGNTIYF. As DNA, the CDR3 is TGTGCCAGCAGTTTTCAGGGTACTGGAAACACCATATATTTT.

The chain links TRBV27 to TRBJ2-4, with 9 positions matching TRBD1. Trimming removed 6 bases from V and 7 bases from J; junction bases left unmatched: 4. Germline V gives CDR1 MNHEY, CDR2 SMNVEV (reference sequence). The CDR3 covers 13 residues. The CDR3 sequence: CASREGTGNIQYF. CDR3 DNA: TGTGCCAGCAGGGAGGGGACAGGGAACATTCAGTACTTC.

The chain couples TRBV6-6 to TRBJ2-7; a weak D match, TRBD1 (5 bases). This CDR3 comprises 10 residues. The V gene's germline CDR1 is MNHNY and CDR2 SVGAGI (reference sequence). V shed 8 bases and J shed 4 bases, with 6 bases lying between them. The CDR3 DNA reads as TGTGCCAGCCAGGGTTACGAGCAGTACTTC. As protein: CASQGYEQYF.

The rearrangement links TRBV7-9 to TRBJ2-3, with a tentative D call TRBD2 (5 bases). The CDR3 is 10 residues long. Per the germline V gene, CDR1 is SEHNR and CDR2 is FQNEAQ (reference sequence). Between the trimmed V and J ends, which lost 1 base and 14 bases, there was a span of 7 bases. As DNA, the CDR3 is TGTGCCAGCAGCTTAGAGGCGGGGTATTTT. It codes for CASSLEAGYF.

As concerns this clone: At one end the junction does not follow the germline gene, possibly because of a read error. The same CDR3 also results from other DNA sequences found in this sample. The rearrangement joins TRBV7-2 to TRBJ1-1, with TRBD1 matching over 9 bases. CDR1 SGHTA and CDR2 FQGNSA come from the germline V gene. CDR3 size: 13 residues. CDR3 in amino acids: CAGYLDRGTEAFF. The DNA for the CDR3 is TGCGCCGGATATCTGGACAGGGGTACTGAAGCTTTCTTT. The whole variable domain, filled in from reference TRBV7-2 and TRBJ1-1, reads GAGVSQSPSNKVTEKGKDVELRCDPISGHTALYWYRQSLGQGLEFLIYFQGNSAPDKSGLPSDRFSAERTGGSVSTLTIQRTQQEDSAVYLCAGYLDRGTEAFFGQGTRLTVV.

V and J are TRBV7-9 and TRBJ2-5; no clear D. Per the germline V gene, CDR1 is SEHNR and CDR2 is FQNEAQ (reference sequence). The V end lost 0 bases, the J end lost 5 bases, and 10 bases lay between the germline ends. CDR3 size: 14 residues. CDR3 DNA sequence: TGTGCCAGCAGCTTAGCCCGACATGAGGAGACCCAGTACTTC. Protein product: CASSLARHEETQYF.

This chain uses TRBV5-1 with TRBJ2-5, with 7 bases identical to TRBD2. The CDR3 contains 17 residues. Germline CDR1 SGHRS, CDR2 YFSETQ. V lost 3 bases to trimming and J lost 2 bases; unmatched junction nucleotides: 13. The CDR3: CASSSGTGLTPQETQYF. The CDR3 DNA is TGCGCCAGCAGCTCTGGGACGGGACTAACCCCTCAAGAGACCCAGTACTTC.

The gene calls are TRBV5-1 and TRBJ2-1, with 9 bases identical to TRBD2. The CDR3 contains 15 residues. The trim removed 6 bases at V and 10 bases at J, leaving 14 bases unmatched. CDR1 SGHRS and CDR2 YFSETQ come from the germline V gene. Here the CDR3 reads CASTLGGGGAWEQFF. CDR3 DNA sequence: TGCGCCAGCACCCTTGGAGGCGGGGGGGCATGGGAGCAGTTCTTC. The full variable domain, its missing parts supplied by reference TRBV5-1 and TRBJ2-1, is KAGVTQTPRYLIKTRGQQVTLSCSPISGHRSVSWYQQTPGQGLQFLFEYFSETQRNKGNFPGRFSGRQFSNSRSEMNVSTLELGDSALYLCASTLGGGGAWEQFFGPGTRLTVL.

The chain couples TRBV2 to TRBJ1-4; 10 positions agree with TRBD1. J was trimmed by 3 bases and V by 7 bases; bases with no gene match: 8. In germline, CDR1 is SNHLY, CDR2 FYNNEI. This CDR3 region has 16 residues. CDR3 residues: CASTRQGARSNEKLFF. The CDR3 DNA reads TGTGCCAGCACCCGACAGGGGGCTAGGTCTAATGAAAAACTGTTTTTT.

The chain carries TRBV6-5 and TRBJ2-5; possibly TRBD1 for D (5 bases). The germline gives CDR1 MNHEY, CDR2 SVGAGI. V lost 0 bases and J lost 2, with 10 bases in between. The CDR3 has 15 residues. In nucleotides, the CDR3 is TGTGCCAGCAGTTACTCGGGGCGATGGCAAGAGACCCAGTACTTC. It is translated as CASSYSGRWQETQYF.

The CDR3 reads CATITSGGGYTF. As DNA, the CDR3 is TGTGCCACCATCACGTCGGGGGGTGGCTACACCTTC. This chain uses TRBV28 with TRBJ1-2, with D possibly being TRBD1 (5 bases). CDR1 MDHEN and CDR2 SYDVKM come from the germline V gene. The V end lost 10 bases, the J end lost 7 bases, and 16 bases lay between the germline ends. The CDR3 has 12 residues.